These 23 T cell receptor beta chains came from one sample sequenced in a study of radiation and T cells in renal cell carcinoma. Time point of the sample: baseline pretreatment blood. The treatment here: 15 Gy SBRT to primary tumor, nephrectomy 4 weeks later. Produced via immunoSEQ multiplex PCR; TCRdb's table is partial and in-frame only. This table holds approximately 120,000 clones, approximately 80% found once. The sample in question was blood, obtained from a patient whose treatment included radiotherapy and nephrectomy. The receptor source for this set is a woman aged 55-75 years with renal cell carcinoma.

This clone showed up just once. This sequence joins TRBV28 and TRBJ1-1; tentatively, D is TRBD1 (5 bases). This CDR3 region has 15 residues. From germline, CDR1 is MDHEN and CDR2 SYDVKM. V shed 5 bases and J shed 1 base, with 14 bases lying between them. This CDR3 is CASSGTGRQNTEAFF. As DNA, the CDR3 is TGTGCCAGCAGTGGGACGGGACGGCAGAACACTGAAGCTTTCTTT.

In this sample, this clone turned up once. This CDR3 reads CASRLNRGSTDTQYF. CDR3 in DNA: TGTGCCAGCAGGCTAAACAGGGGAAGCACAGATACGCAGTATTTT. The chain carries TRBV2 and TRBJ2-3; 7 bases fit TRBD1. The CDR3 is 15 residues long. Germline-derived CDR1 and CDR2 are SNHLY and FYNNEI. J lost 0 bases, V lost 6 bases, and 6 bases had no gene match.

The rearrangement uses TRBV5-1 and TRBJ1-2, with TRBD1 matching over 7 bases. Germline-derived CDR1 and CDR2 are SGHRS and YFSETQ. This CDR3 contains 16 residues. The ends lost 3 bases at V and 4 bases at J; junction bases unmatched: 12. Written as DNA, the CDR3 is TGCGCCAGCAGCTCTGATACAGGGGCCCCGACCTATGGCTACACCTTC. Translation gives CASSSDTGAPTYGYTF.

This clone was counted once. The chain carries TRBV11-2 and TRBJ2-7; D may be TRBD1 (6 bases). The V gene lost 0 bases and the J gene lost 0 bases, with 15 bases spanning the gap. The CDR3 totals 17 residues. Germline V gives CDR1 SGHAT, CDR2 FQNNGV. The CDR3 DNA follows: TGTGCCAGCAGCTTAGATAGGGACATCCTCTTCTCCTACGAGCAGTACTTC. Amino acids: CASSLDRDILFSYEQYF.

This clone was seen a few times. CDR3 residues: CASSVGQGGFGTEAFF. CDR3 DNA sequence: TGTGCCAGCAGCGTCGGACAGGGTGGATTTGGCACTGAAGCTTTCTTT. The gene calls are TRBV9 and TRBJ1-1, with 8 bases identical to TRBD1. CDR3 length equals 16 residues. CDR1 is SGDLS and CDR2 is YYNGEE in the germline V gene. With V trimmed by 2 bases and J by 4 bases, 10 bases remained unmatched.

The chain uses TRBV18 and TRBJ2-7; 8 bases agree with TRBD1. The V gene's germline CDR1 is KGHSH and CDR2 LQKENI. V was clipped by 6 bases and J by 2 bases; unmatched bases: 9. The CDR3 sequence is 15 residues long. Written as DNA, the CDR3 is TGTGCCAGCTCCCCAACAGGGGGGCAGACCTACGAGCAGTACTTC. Protein sequence: CASSPTGGQTYEQYF.

As DNA, the CDR3 is TGTGCCAGTAGTATCTCGGGTATGAACACTGAAGCTTTCTTT. Its translation is CASSISGMNTEAFF. The chain couples TRBV19 to TRBJ1-1; D unresolved. Trimming pared 3 bases from V and 0 bases from J, leaving 8 bases between. Germline CDR1 reads LNHDA; CDR2 reads SQIVND (reference sequence). The CDR3 loop spans 14 amino acids. Variable domain in full (rest from reference TRBV19 and TRBJ1-1): DGGITQSPKYLFRKEGQNVTLSCEQNLNHDAMYWYRQDPGQGLRLIYYSQIVNDFQKGDIAEGYSVSREKKESFPLTVTSAQKNPTAFYLCASSISGMNTEAFFGQGTRLTVV.

This chain links TRBV11-2 with TRBJ2-1; no clear D. Trimming left V 1 base short and J 5 bases short, with 6 bases between. Per the germline V gene, CDR1 is SGHAT and CDR2 is FQNNGV. The CDR3 has 13 residues. The CDR3 nucleotides read TGTGCCAGCAGCTTAGGGCCGAACAATGAGCAGTTCTTC. This sequence encodes CASSLGPNNEQFF.

The chain is built from TRBV29-1 and TRBJ2-3; the D gene is possibly TRBD2 (5 bases). This CDR3 spans 15 amino acids. Per the germline V gene, CDR1 is SQVTM and CDR2 is ANQGSEA. V lost 8 bases and J lost 2, with 20 bases in between. The DNA for the CDR3 is TGCAGCACCCGATACGGGGTATCGGTCACAGATACGCAGTATTTT. This translates into CSTRYGVSVTDTQYF.

This sequence joins TRBV23-1 and TRBJ2-3; D gene uncertain. TRBV23-1 is placed among ORFs of uncertain function. V lost 4 bases and J 0 bases, leaving 11 bases between the germline ends. The CDR3 is 15 residues long. In DNA form, the CDR3 reads TGCGCCAGCAGTCCCGTCCAAGTGAGCACAGATACGCAGTATTTT. Translated, it gives CASSPVQVSTDTQYF.

The CDR3 region is CASSQGTRGNTIYF. CDR3 bases: TGTGCCAGCAGCCAGGGGACACGGGGAAACACCATATATTTT. The rearrangement uses TRBV7-6 and TRBJ1-3; D perhaps matches TRBD1 (6 bases). The CDR3 length is 14 residues. V was pared by 5 bases and J by 4 bases, with 12 bases between. CDR1 and CDR2 from the germline V gene are SGHVS and FNYEAQ.

The chain joins TRBV4-1 to TRBJ1-1; D unclear. In germline, CDR1 is MGHRA, CDR2 YSYEKL. CDR3 length equals 13 residues. Trimming left V 3 bases short and J 5 bases short, with 10 bases between. The CDR3: CASSQGPETEAFF. CDR3 DNA: TGCGCCAGCAGCCAGGGTCCGGAAACTGAAGCTTTCTTT.

The gene calls are TRBV28 and TRBJ1-3; 10 nucleotides line up with TRBD1. The CDR3 is 16 amino acids. The junction had 3 bases not matched to a gene; V was cut back by 2 bases and J by 2 bases. Germline V gene lookup returns CDR1 MDHEN and CDR2 SYDVKM. CDR3 sequence (DNA): TGTGCCAGCAGTTTAGGGACAGGGGAAACTGGAAACACCATATATTTT. It yields the protein CASSLGTGETGNTIYF. Using reference TRBV28 and TRBJ1-3 for the parts outside the CDR3, the full variable domain is DVKVTQSSRYLVKRTGEKVFLECVQDMDHENMFWYRQDPGLGLRLIYFSYDVKMKEKGDIPEGYSVSREKKERFSLILESASTNQTSMYLCASSLGTGETGNTIYFGEGSWLTVV.

The chain is built from TRBV6-1 and TRBJ1-1; D remains unclear. Germline V gene sequence: CDR1 MNHNS, CDR2 SASEGT. The CDR3 extends over 12 amino acids. V lost 7 bases, J lost 4 bases, and 10 bases lay in between. The CDR3: CASTWGSTEAFF. In nucleotides, the CDR3 is TGTGCCAGCACTTGGGGAAGCACTGAAGCTTTCTTT.

This chain connects TRBV9 to TRBJ1-1; D is perhaps TRBD1 (5 bases). With 4 bases removed from V and 7 bases from J, the gap between germline ends came to 20 bases. CDR3 size: 15 residues. CDR1 and CDR2 from the germline V gene are SGDLS and YYNGEE. The CDR3 loop reads CASSPPGPSENEAFF. CDR3 nucleotides: TGTGCCAGCAGCCCTCCGGGACCGTCAGAAAATGAAGCTTTCTTT.

This rearrangement joins TRBV6-1 to TRBJ1-5; D is unclear. The CDR3 spans 15 residues. Between the trimmed V and J ends, which lost 3 bases and 3 bases, there was a span of 12 bases. Germline V lookup: CDR1 MNHNS, CDR2 SASEGT. As DNA, the CDR3 is TGTGCCAGCAGTGATTGGCAGGCGATCAATCAGCCCCAGCATTTT. Amino acid sequence: CASSDWQAINQPQHF.

This clone was observed a few times. The DNA of the CDR3 is TGTGCCAGCAGCCTCGACGCCGGATACAATGAGCAGTTCTTC. It is translated as CASSLDAGYNEQFF. V is TRBV28 and J is TRBJ2-1; no definite D call. V was shortened by 6 bases and J by 4 bases, with 13 bases between the two germline ends. Germline V CDR1 and CDR2: MDHEN, SYDVKM. This CDR3 is 14 amino acids long.

In this sample, this clone turned up a few times. For the CDR3, the DNA is TGTGCCAGCAGGTGGACAGCCTTGAACACTGAAGCTTTCTTT. Its translation: CASRWTALNTEAFF. The rearrangement links TRBV6-5 to TRBJ1-1, with D tentatively TRBD1 (6 bases). Trimming shortened V by 6 bases and J by 0 bases, and 11 bases separated the two germline ends. Germline-derived CDR1 and CDR2 are MNHEY and SVGAGI. This CDR3 is built from 14 residues.

The chain employs TRBV27 and TRBJ2-1, with D tentatively TRBD2 (6 bases). Trimming left V 1 base short and J 3 bases short, with 13 bases between. The CDR3 contains 16 residues. Looked up from germline, CDR1 is MNHEY and CDR2 is SMNVEV (reference sequence). The CDR3 reads CASSLFWGDDYNEQFF. The CDR3 bases are TGTGCCAGCAGTTTATTCTGGGGGGACGACTACAATGAGCAGTTCTTC.

The gene calls are TRBV19 and TRBJ2-2, with D unresolved. Trimming took 3 bases from V and 0 from J, leaving 5 bases between them. The CDR3 covers 14 residues. The germline gives CDR1 LNHDA, CDR2 SQIVND (reference sequence). The CDR3: CASSMLPNTGELFF. CDR3 in DNA: TGTGCCAGTAGTATGTTACCGAACACCGGGGAGCTGTTTTTT.

V usage is TRBV4-2 and J usage is TRBJ2-5; TRBD2 matches at 9 bases. The CDR3 spans 15 residues. Losses at the gene ends were 0 bases for V and 3 bases for J; bases not matched to a gene: 2. CDR1 is LGHNA and CDR2 is YNFKEQ in the germline V gene. CDR3 DNA sequence: TGTGCCAGCAGCCAAGACCCTAGCGGGGAAGAGACCCAGTACTTC. Its translation is CASSQDPSGEETQYF.

This clone was observed a handful of times. V and J are TRBV6-5 and TRBJ2-7; 8 bases match TRBD2. CDR1 is MNHEY and CDR2 is SVGAGI in the germline V gene. V trimming: 3 bases; J trimming: 5 bases; junction bases outside the gene matches: 9. The CDR3 has 15 amino acids. The CDR3 reads CASSYEAGAPDEQYF. The CDR3 DNA follows: TGTGCCAGCAGTTATGAAGCGGGAGCTCCCGACGAGCAGTACTTC.

The chain uses TRBV7-6 and TRBJ1-3; D perhaps matches TRBD1 (5 bases). The germline CDR1 and CDR2 sequences are SGHVS and FNYEAQ. Trimming shortened V by 1 base and J by 0 bases, and 13 bases separated the two germline ends. The CDR3 is made up of 17 amino acids. DNA for the CDR3: TGTGCCAGCAGCTTAGAGGGGTGGCAGCGCTCTGGAAACACCATATATTTT. Its translation: CASSLEGWQRSGNTIYF. The whole variable domain, filled in from reference TRBV7-6 and TRBJ1-3, reads GAGVSQSPRYKVTKRGQDVALRCDPISGHVSLYWYRQALGQGPEFLTYFNYEAQQDKSGLPNDRFSAERPEGSISTLTIQRTEQRDSAMYRCASSLEGWQRSGNTIYFGEGSWLTVV.